The present TCR beta chain was sequenced within a study of CD8+ T cells in alopecia areata. CDR1 is SGHVS, CDR2 FNYEAQ, per germline. The CDR3 extends over 18 amino acids. V was cut by 1 base and J by 2 bases, with 15 bases left in between. Treatment of the sample: oral pan-JAK inhibitor, 5-10 mg twice daily. cDNA reverse transcribed from extracted RNA served as the sequencing template. The assay was immunoSEQ multiplex PCR, and TCRdb's table has in-frame clones only and misses some. The sample consists of fewer than 150,000 clones, about four fifths of them appearing once. The sequence was collected from a human donor with alopecia areata. The V gene is TRBV7-6, the J gene TRBJ1-6; D not resolved. The sample was CD8+ T cells sorted from blood, taken at week 4, from a patient treated with tofacitinib. CDR3 region: CASSLGVATAAYNSPLHF. In nucleotides, the CDR3 is TGTGCCAGCAGCTTAGGGGTAGCTACAGCCGCCTATAATTCACCCCTCCACTTT.